Sequencing of this T cell receptor beta chain was carried out in a study of Graves' ophthalmopathy and Graves' hyperthyroidism. Looking at the study overall: Prior to any treatment, peripheral blood was collected at the time of initial diagnosis.

A volume of 8.5 to 10 ml of fresh peripheral blood supplied the PBMCs. Study outcomes and limitations: With approximately 88% sensitivity and less than 83% specificity, a 13-signature model separated ophthalmopathy from stable hyperthyroidism.

For this clonotype: What it recognizes is unknown.

Germline V CDR1 and CDR2: LGHNA, YNFKEQ. The CDR3 covers 15 residues. With V trimmed by 3 bases and J by 3 bases, 4 bases remained unmatched. For repertoire sequencing, the TCR beta CDR3 regions were amplified from RNA transcripts. The workflow started with a first-round RT-PCR run with HTBI primers and then moved on to a second-round multiplex PCR. TCRdb called the multiplex PCR reads again in MiXCR, with one record for every CDR3 protein. The sample lists hundreds of thousands of distinct CDR3 sequences; over 20% were seen once. The TCR originated in a woman between 18 and 29 years old with stable Graves' hyperthyroidism. Some clones in this sample may be carry-over from other donors' samples. Sequenced sample: peripheral blood. The rearrangement links TRBV4-2 to TRBJ2-7; 11 bases agree with TRBD2. This CDR3 is CASSHSGTSGYEQYF. The CDR3 DNA reads TGTGCCAGCAGCCACTCCGGGACTAGCGGCTACGAGCAGTACTTC.